This is a list of T cell receptor beta chains from one sample in a study of blood T cell repertoires in COVID-19. Method: immunoSEQ multiplex PCR; TCRdb's copy keeps in-frame clones and lacks some. The sample shows 140,000 or so clones, 65% to 80% of them seen only once. The sample taken for sequencing was peripheral blood. Receptor source: a man in his sixties with acute or convalescent COVID-19. Each CDR3 is given with its conserved first and last residue. Each record gives: V gene, J gene, clone size, D gene, CDR3 DNA, CDR3 protein. The D gene is left open where the match is weak. Where a row states a size, it is once, few, many or the class of an expanded clone; other rows omit it.

TRBV5-6	TRBJ1-4	-	TRBD1	TGTGCCAGCAGCTCAGACAGGGGTAATGAAAAACTGTTTTTT	CASSSDRGNEKLFF
TRBV18	TRBJ2-7	-	-	TGTGCCAGCTCAGACGGCAGGGGGGCCTACGAGCAGTACTTC	CASSDGRGAYEQYF
TRBV28	TRBJ1-1	once	TRBD1	TGTGCCAGCAGATCTTCCCCCGGGACAGGGGGTACTGAAGCTTTCTTT	CASRSSPGTGGTEAFF
TRBV10-3	TRBJ2-7	once	TRBD2	TGTGCCATCAGTGGGGTGGGGACTAGCGCCTACGAGCAGTACTTC	CAISGVGTSAYEQYF
TRBV10-3	TRBJ2-1	-	TRBD2	TGTGCCATCAGTGGCCGGACTAGCGTGAATGAGCAGTTCTTC	CAISGRTSVNEQFF
TRBV6-5	TRBJ2-7	-	-	TGTGCCAGCAGTTACTCGATCCAGGGGTACTACGAGCAGTACTTC	CASSYSIQGYYEQYF
TRBV7-2	TRBJ2-1	once	-	TGTGCCAGCAGCCCACGGGTCGGGAGTTCCTACAATGAGCAGTTCTTC	CASSPRVGSSYNEQFF
TRBV5-1	TRBJ2-7	-	-	TGCGCCAGCAGCTTGTTCGGATCAGGCAGGGGTCTGTTCGAGCAGTACTTC	CASSLFGSGRGLFEQYF
TRBV9	TRBJ2-7	medium-sized	TRBD1	TGTGCCAGCAGCGGCGGACAGGGTTCCTACGAGCAGTACTTC	CASSGGQGSYEQYF
TRBV7-8	TRBJ2-1	-	-	TGTGCCAGCAGCAAAAGACTAGATTCCTACAATGAGCAGTTCTTC	CASSKRLDSYNEQFF
TRBV19	TRBJ2-5	-	TRBD2	TGTGCCAGTAGTATCGGTCGGGCAGCGGGATGGCAAGAGACCCAGTACTTC	CASSIGRAAGWQETQYF
TRBV18	TRBJ2-7	-	-	TGTGCCAGCTCACCATGGGGGGACTACGAGCAGTACTTC	CASSPWGDYEQYF
TRBV21-1	TRBJ2-2	-	-	TGTGCCAGCAGCAAAGACCCTAGCGGGGCTGAAGCCGGGGAGCTGTTTTTT	CASSKDPSGAEAGELFF
TRBV5-4	TRBJ2-3	-	TRBD2	TGTGCCAGCAGCCCTAGCGGGACTAGCACAGATACGCAGTATTTT	CASSPSGTSTDTQYF
TRBV19	TRBJ2-3	-	TRBD1	TGTGCCAGTAGTGGGGATGCCCAGGGGGCTACGCAGTATTTT	CASSGDAQGATQYF
TRBV5-1	TRBJ1-4	-	-	TGCGCCAGCAGCTTAATAGGGACAAGATATGAAAAACTGTTTTTT	CASSLIGTRYEKLFF
TRBV7-6	TRBJ1-5	many	TRBD1	TGTGCCAGCAGCCCAGGGACAGGGTACGGGAATCAGCCCCAGCATTTT	CASSPGTGYGNQPQHF
TRBV27	TRBJ1-1	few	-	TGTGCCAGCAGTTTTGGTCAGTGGAACACTGAAGCTTTCTTT	CASSFGQWNTEAFF
TRBV2	TRBJ1-4	-	TRBD1	TGTGCCAGCACTCGGGACAGAGAAGGGGCTAATGAAAAACTGTTTTTT	CASTRDREGANEKLFF
TRBV24-1	TRBJ2-4	-	-	TGTGCCACCAGTGATTACACGAAAAACATTCAGTACTTC	CATSDYTKNIQYF
TRBV10-2	TRBJ1-4	-	TRBD1	TGCGCCAGCAGTGATTCGGACAGGGGGAATGAAAAACTGTTTTTT	CASSDSDRGNEKLFF
TRBV7-9	TRBJ2-2	-	TRBD2	TGTGCCAGCACTTCCCCAACTAGCGGGAGGTATCGGGCCGGGCTCGGGGAGCTGTTTTTT	CASTSPTSGRYRAGLGELFF
TRBV3-1/TRBV3-2	TRBJ2-7	-	TRBD1	TGTGCCAGCAGCCCCGGGACAGGGCGTTCGTACGAGCAGTACTTC	CASSPGTGRSYEQYF
TRBV5-1	TRBJ2-2	-	-	TGCGCCAGCAGCTTGCGAGACACCGGGGAGCTGTTTTTT	CASSLRDTGELFF
TRBV30	TRBJ1-2	-	-	TGTGCCTGGAGTGTTTACAGTTACGGCTACACCTTC	CAWSVYSYGYTF
TRBV7-9	TRBJ2-5	once	TRBD1	TGTGCCAGCAGGCCACCCCGGACAGGCCAAGAGACCCAGTACTTC	CASRPPRTGQETQYF
TRBV5-4	TRBJ2-5	once	-	TGTGCCAGCAGCAATCGACAGACCCCTCAAGAGACCCAGTACTTC	CASSNRQTPQETQYF
TRBV20-1	TRBJ2-5	-	-	TGCAGTGCTAGTTCTAGCGGACAGCAAGAGACCCAGTACTTC	CSASSSGQQETQYF
TRBV9	TRBJ2-2	few	TRBD2	TGTGCCAGCAGCGGAGGACTAGCGGCGAACACCGGGGAGCTGTTTTTT	CASSGGLAANTGELFF
TRBV6-6	TRBJ1-1	-	-	TGTGCCAGCAGTTACTCAGGGGGCACTGAAGCTTTCTTT	CASSYSGGTEAFF
TRBV19	TRBJ1-2	-	-	TGTGCCAGTAGTATAGACGCCGGGATTAGAGGCTACACCTTC	CASSIDAGIRGYTF
TRBV7-8	TRBJ2-7	-	-	TGTGCCAGCAGCCAGGGGGGGCGGCAAGGGTACGAGCAGTACTTC	CASSQGGRQGYEQYF
TRBV28	TRBJ2-7	-	-	TGTGCCAGCAGTCGGGCAGGGGCCTACGAGCAGTACTTC	CASSRAGAYEQYF
TRBV27	TRBJ2-2	-	TRBD1	TGTGCCAGCAGTTCGGGACAGGGCGGAACACCGGGGAGGCTGTTTTTT	CASSSGQGGTPGRLFF
TRBV5-1	TRBJ2-2	-	TRBD2	TGCGCCAGCACCTCCGGGACTAGCGCTACTACCGGGGAGCTGTTTTTT	CASTSGTSATTGELFF
TRBV29-1	TRBJ1-2	-	TRBD1	TGCAGCGCGTCGACAGGGGGCGGCAATGGCTACACCTTC	CSASTGGGNGYTF
TRBV6-5	TRBJ2-3	-	-	TGTGCCAGCAGCCGCCTGCAGGGCACAGATACGCAGTATTTT	CASSRLQGTDTQYF
TRBV30	TRBJ2-7	-	-	TGTGCCTGTAGCGGCTCTGGGGGATCCTACGAGCAGTACTTC	CACSGSGGSYEQYF
TRBV10-1	TRBJ2-3	-	TRBD2	TGCGCCAGCAGTGATAGCGGGAGGCAAGATACGCAGTATTTT	CASSDSGRQDTQYF
TRBV23-1	TRBJ2-7	-	TRBD2	TGCGCCAGCAGTTTTCTCCTCTTAGCGGGCAGATTTTACGAGCAGTACTTC	CASSFLLLAGRFYEQYF
TRBV11-2	TRBJ2-7	-	-	TGTGCCAGCAGCTTGGCAGGGATTAGCTCCTACGAGCAGTACTTC	CASSLAGISSYEQYF
TRBV5-4	TRBJ2-3	-	TRBD2	TGTGCCAGCGGACTAGCGGGAGGGGGCCGCACAGATACGCAGTATTTT	CASGLAGGGRTDTQYF
TRBV18	TRBJ2-2	-	TRBD2	TGTGCCAGCTCCCCCCCCGGGGGGAAGAACACCGGGGAGCTGTTTTTT	CASSPPGGKNTGELFF
TRBV7-8	TRBJ2-7	-	TRBD1	TGTGCCAGCAGCGCTCTCTCCGGACAGGGGGCTTCCTACGAGCAGTACTTC	CASSALSGQGASYEQYF
TRBV5-4	TRBJ2-5	-	-	TGTGCCAGCAGCTTGGGACAGAAAGTAGAGACCCAGTACTTC	CASSLGQKVETQYF
TRBV24-1	TRBJ1-3	-	-	TGTGCCACCAGTGGAGATGGAAACACCATATATTTT	CATSGDGNTIYF
TRBV18	TRBJ2-4	-	TRBD2	TGTGCCAGCTCACCACCTAGCGGGATCGCCATTCAGTACTTC	CASSPPSGIAIQYF
TRBV15	TRBJ2-5	once	-	TGTGCCACCAGGGGAGAGGTATTTAGCGGCCAAGAGACCCAGTACTTC	CATRGEVFSGQETQYF
TRBV6-2/TRBV6-3	TRBJ2-3	-	-	TGTGCCAGCACCCCGGTGGCCGTATCAGATACGCAGTATTTT	CASTPVAVSDTQYF
TRBV21-1	TRBJ2-7	-	-	TGTGCCAGCAGCGAATGGCCATCCGGGAGGGCTCACGAGCAGTACTTC	CASSEWPSGRAHEQYF
TRBV29-1	TRBJ2-1	-	TRBD2	TGCAGCGTTAAGCTAGCGGTAAAAACTTATGAGCAGTTCTTC	CSVKLAVKTYEQFF
TRBV6-5	TRBJ1-2	once	-	TGTGCCAGCAGTCCGAGACAGAAGGAGGGCTACACCTTC	CASSPRQKEGYTF
TRBV9	TRBJ2-7	-	-	TGTGCCAGCAGCCTAGGACTATCCGAGCAGTACTTC	CASSLGLSEQYF
TRBV4-2	TRBJ1-5	-	TRBD1	TGTGCCAGCAGCGAACAGGGGGCAGATAGCAATCAGCCCCAGCATTTT	CASSEQGADSNQPQHF